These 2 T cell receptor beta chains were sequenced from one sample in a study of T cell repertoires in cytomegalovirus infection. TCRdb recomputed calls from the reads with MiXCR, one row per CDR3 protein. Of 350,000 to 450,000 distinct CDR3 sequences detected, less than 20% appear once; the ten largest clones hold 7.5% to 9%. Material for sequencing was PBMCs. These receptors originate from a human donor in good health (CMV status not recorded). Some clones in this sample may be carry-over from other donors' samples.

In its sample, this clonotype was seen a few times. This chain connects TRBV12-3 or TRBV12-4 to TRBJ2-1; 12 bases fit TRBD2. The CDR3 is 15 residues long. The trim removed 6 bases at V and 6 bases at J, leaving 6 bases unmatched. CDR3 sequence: CASSRGLAGTNEQFF. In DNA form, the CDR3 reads TGTGCCAGCAGCCGAGGACTAGCGGGGACCAATGAGCAGTTCTTC.

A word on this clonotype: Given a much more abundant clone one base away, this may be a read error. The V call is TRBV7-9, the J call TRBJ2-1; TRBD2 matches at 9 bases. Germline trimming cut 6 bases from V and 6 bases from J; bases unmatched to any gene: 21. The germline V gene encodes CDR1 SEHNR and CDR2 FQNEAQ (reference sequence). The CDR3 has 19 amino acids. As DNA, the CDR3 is TGTGCCAGCAGACGGACTGGGGCAGCGGGAGGTTTTCGGACCAATGAGCAGTTCTTC. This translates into CASRRTGAAGGFRTNEQFF.